The clone carrying this T cell receptor (beta chain) was counted ten times or more. The J segment lost 5 bases and the V segment lost 0 bases, leaving 1 base of the junction unmatched. The CDR3 covers 14 residues. Germline loops: CDR1 SGHTA, CDR2 FQGTGA. This sample was included in a study of Graves' ophthalmopathy and Graves' hyperthyroidism. The authors amplified TCR beta CDR3 regions, and they did so from RNA transcripts for repertoire sequencing. HTBI primers were employed in first-round RT-PCR, then a second-round multiplex PCR followed. From the multiplex PCR reads, TCRdb called clonotypes with MiXCR, one entry per CDR3 protein. The sample holds about 220,000 distinct CDR3 sequences; around a fifth are singletons and the top ten take 43%.

The TCR comes from a woman in her forties or fifties with Graves' ophthalmopathy. Source material: peripheral blood. This sequence joins TRBV7-3 and TRBJ2-5; 9 bases line up with TRBD2. This chain's CDR3 is CASSLTGLAETQYF. Here the CDR3 DNA reads TGTGCCAGCAGCTTAACAGGACTAGCGGAGACCCAGTACTTC.